This T cell receptor beta chain was documented in a study of shared clonotypes between healthy human individuals. This clone was seen more than once but under ten times. What it binds is not known. Assay: immunoSEQ multiplex PCR; the TCRdb copy retains only in-frame clones and omits some. The sample has about 560,000 clones, 70% to 80% seen once. Those who donated were healthy HIV-negative adults, with no recent acute infections or vaccinations reported. Germline CDR1 SGHRS, CDR2 YFSETQ. The CDR3 is made up of 15 amino acids. Trimming cost V 5 bases and J 0 bases; bases outside gene matches: 3. Study-wide points: Owing to a small donor count, the genetic and exposure-history diversity represented was limited.

The sample comprised PBMCs. This chain uses TRBV5-1 with TRBJ2-1; 9 bases fit TRBD2. This TCR came from a middle-aged woman in good health. Some clones in this sample may be carry-over from other donors' samples. As DNA, the CDR3 is TGCGCCAGCAGTCAGCGGGAGGCCTCCTACAATGAGCAGTTCTTC. This encodes CASSQREASYNEQFF.